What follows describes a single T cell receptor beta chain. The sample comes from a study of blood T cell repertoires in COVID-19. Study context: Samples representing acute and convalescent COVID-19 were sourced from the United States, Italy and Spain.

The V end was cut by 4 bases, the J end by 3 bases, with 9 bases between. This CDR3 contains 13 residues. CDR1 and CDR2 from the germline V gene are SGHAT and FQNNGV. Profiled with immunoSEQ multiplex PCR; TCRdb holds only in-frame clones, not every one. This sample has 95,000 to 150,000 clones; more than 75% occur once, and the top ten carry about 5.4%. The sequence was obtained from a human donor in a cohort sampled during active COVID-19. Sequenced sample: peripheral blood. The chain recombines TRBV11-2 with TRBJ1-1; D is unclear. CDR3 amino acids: CASSWRSDTEAFF. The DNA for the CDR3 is TGTGCCAGCAGCTGGCGGAGCGACACTGAAGCTTTCTTT.